A single sample gave rise to the 3 T cell receptor beta chains below, sequenced in a study of CD8 T cells in ankylosing spondylitis. TCRdb recomputed calls from the 5' RACE reads with MiXCR, one row per CDR3 protein. The table shows 190,000 or so distinct CDR3 sequences, with roughly 13% occurring only once. The sample was blood, either unsorted or a sorted T cell fraction (not recorded which). The receptors originated from a male donor with ankylosing spondylitis or in good health (not recorded which).

This clonotype was detected only a few times. V gene TRBV4-1 combines with J gene TRBJ2-5; TRBD2 matches 12 bases. Per the germline V gene, CDR1 is MGHRA and CDR2 is YSYEKL. V gave up 0 bases and J gave up 4 bases; unmatched junction bases: 3. This CDR3 region has 16 residues. CDR3 protein: CASSQDMGLAGETQYF. The DNA of the CDR3 is TGCGCCAGCAGCCAAGATATGGGACTAGCGGGAGAGACCCAGTACTTC.

This clonotype was seen once. One end of the junction varies from germline; a read error may be responsible. The chain uses TRBV10-3 and TRBJ2-1; D is ambiguous. Germline CDR1 reads ENHRY; CDR2 reads SYGVKD. The CDR3 sequence is 14 residues long. CDR3 sequence: CAIREVLIYNEQFF. The CDR3, as DNA: TGTGCCATCCGTGAGGTCCTGATTTACAATGAGCAGTTCTTC.

A few counts support this clonotype. This chain joins TRBV12-5 and TRBJ1-5, with unresolved D. Germline V CDR1 and CDR2: LGHNT, FRNRAP. V gave up 2 bases and J gave up 2 bases, with 7 bases separating them. The CDR3 is 14 amino acids. The CDR3 DNA is TGTGCTAGTGGTTTGACCTGGGGCAATCAGCCCCAGCATTTT. Translating it yields CASGLTWGNQPQHF.